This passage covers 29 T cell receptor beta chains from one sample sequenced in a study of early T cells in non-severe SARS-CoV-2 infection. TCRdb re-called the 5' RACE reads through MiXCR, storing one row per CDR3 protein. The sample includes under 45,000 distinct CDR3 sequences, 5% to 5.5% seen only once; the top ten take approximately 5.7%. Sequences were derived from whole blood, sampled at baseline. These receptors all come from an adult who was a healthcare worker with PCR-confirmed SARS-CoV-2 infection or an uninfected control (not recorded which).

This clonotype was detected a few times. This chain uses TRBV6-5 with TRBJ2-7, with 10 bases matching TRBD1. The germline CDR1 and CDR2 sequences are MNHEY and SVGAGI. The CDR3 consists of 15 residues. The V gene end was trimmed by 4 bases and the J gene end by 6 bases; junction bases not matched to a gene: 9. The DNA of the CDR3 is TGTGCCAGCAGTTTCTCGGGGACAGGGGCTGCCGAGCAGTACTTC. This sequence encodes CASSFSGTGAAEQYF.

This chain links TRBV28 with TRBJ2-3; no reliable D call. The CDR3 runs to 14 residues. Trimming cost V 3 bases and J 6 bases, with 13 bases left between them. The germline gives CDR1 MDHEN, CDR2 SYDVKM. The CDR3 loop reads CASSFGTRDDTQYF. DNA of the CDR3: TGTGCCAGCAGTTTTGGTACCCGCGATGATACGCAGTATTTT.

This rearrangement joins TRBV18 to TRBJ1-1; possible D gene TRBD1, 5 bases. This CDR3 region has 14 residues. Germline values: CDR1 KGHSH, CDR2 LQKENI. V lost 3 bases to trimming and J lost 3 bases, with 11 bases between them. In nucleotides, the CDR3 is TGTGCCAGCTCACCCCTCCTGGGGGACACTGAAGCTTTCTTT. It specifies CASSPLLGDTEAFF.

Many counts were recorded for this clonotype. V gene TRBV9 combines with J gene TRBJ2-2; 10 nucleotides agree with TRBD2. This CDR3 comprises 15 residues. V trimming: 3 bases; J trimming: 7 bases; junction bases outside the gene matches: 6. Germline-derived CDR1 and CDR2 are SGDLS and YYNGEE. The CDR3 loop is CASSARTSGSGELFF. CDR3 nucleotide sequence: TGTGCCAGCAGCGCCCGGACTAGCGGAAGCGGGGAGCTGTTTTTT.

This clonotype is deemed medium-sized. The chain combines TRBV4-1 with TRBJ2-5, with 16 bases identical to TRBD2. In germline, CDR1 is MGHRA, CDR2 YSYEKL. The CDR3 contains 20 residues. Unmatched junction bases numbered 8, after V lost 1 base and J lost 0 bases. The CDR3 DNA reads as TGCGCCAGCAGCCAAGTCCGGGGACTAGCGGGAGGGTCTAACCAAGAGACCCAGTACTTC. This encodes CASSQVRGLAGGSNQETQYF.

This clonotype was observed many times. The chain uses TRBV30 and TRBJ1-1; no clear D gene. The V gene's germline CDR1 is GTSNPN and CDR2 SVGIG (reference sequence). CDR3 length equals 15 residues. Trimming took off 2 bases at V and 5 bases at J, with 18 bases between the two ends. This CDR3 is CAWSRTHGVRTEAFF. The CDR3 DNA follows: TGTGCCTGGAGTCGTACCCATGGGGTCAGGACTGAAGCTTTCTTT.

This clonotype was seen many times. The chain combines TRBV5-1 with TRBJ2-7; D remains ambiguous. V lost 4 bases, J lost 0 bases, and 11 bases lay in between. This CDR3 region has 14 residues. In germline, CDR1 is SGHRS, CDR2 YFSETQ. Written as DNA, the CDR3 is TGCGCCAGCAGCCTTCACAGTACCTCCTACGAGCAGTACTTC. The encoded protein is CASSLHSTSYEQYF.

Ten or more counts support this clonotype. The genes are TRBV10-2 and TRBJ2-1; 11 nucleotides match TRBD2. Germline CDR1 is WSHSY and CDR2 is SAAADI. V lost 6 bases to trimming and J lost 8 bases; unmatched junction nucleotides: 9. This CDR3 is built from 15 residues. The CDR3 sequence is CASRELAGATYEQFF. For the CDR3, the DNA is TGCGCCAGCAGAGAACTAGCGGGAGCAACCTATGAGCAGTTCTTC.

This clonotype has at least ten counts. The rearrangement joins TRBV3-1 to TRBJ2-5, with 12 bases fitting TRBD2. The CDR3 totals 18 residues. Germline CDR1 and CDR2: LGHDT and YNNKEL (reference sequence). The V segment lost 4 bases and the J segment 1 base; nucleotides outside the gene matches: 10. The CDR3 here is CASSLRPGLAGRQETQYF. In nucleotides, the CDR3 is TGTGCCAGCAGCCTAAGGCCGGGACTAGCGGGTCGCCAAGAGACCCAGTACTTC.

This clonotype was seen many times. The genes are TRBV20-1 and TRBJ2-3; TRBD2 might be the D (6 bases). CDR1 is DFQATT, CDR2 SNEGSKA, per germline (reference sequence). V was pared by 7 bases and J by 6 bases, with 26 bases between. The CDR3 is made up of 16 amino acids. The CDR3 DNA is TGCAGTGTTGCGATGGGGACTGCTCTTAAGGGGGATACGCAGTATTTT. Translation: CSVAMGTALKGDTQYF.

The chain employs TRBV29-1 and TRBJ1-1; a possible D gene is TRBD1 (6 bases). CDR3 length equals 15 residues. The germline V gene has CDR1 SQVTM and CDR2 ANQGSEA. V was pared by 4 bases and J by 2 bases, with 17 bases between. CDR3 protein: CSVAQGIRFNTEAFF. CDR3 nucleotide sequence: TGCAGCGTTGCACAGGGAATACGTTTCAACACTGAAGCTTTCTTT. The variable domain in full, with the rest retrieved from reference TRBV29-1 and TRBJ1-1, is SAVISQKPSRDICQRGTSLTIQCQVDSQVTMMFWYRQQPGQSLTLIATANQGSEATYESGFVIDKFPISRPNLTFSTLTVSNMSPEDSSIYLCSVAQGIRFNTEAFFGQGTRLTVV.

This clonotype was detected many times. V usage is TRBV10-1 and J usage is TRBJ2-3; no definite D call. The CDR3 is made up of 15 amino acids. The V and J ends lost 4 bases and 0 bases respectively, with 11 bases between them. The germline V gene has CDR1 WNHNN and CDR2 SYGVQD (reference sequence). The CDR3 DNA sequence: TGCGCCAGCAGTGCCGCGTCTCCAAGCACAGATACGCAGTATTTT. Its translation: CASSAASPSTDTQYF.

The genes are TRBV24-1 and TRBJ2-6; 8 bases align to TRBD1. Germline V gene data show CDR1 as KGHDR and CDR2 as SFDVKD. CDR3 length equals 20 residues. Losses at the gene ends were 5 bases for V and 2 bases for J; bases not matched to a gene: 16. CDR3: CATSGGLDRASSAGANVLTF. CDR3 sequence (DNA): TGTGCCACCAGTGGGGGATTGGACAGGGCCTCTTCGGCTGGGGCCAACGTCCTGACTTTC.

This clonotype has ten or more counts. DNA of the CDR3: TGTGCCATCAGCGAAAGACCCGGGGATCAGCCCCAGCATTTT. Protein: CAISERPGDQPQHF. This rearrangement joins TRBV10-3 to TRBJ1-5; D ambiguous. Trimming pared 6 bases from V and 5 bases from J, leaving 14 bases between. The germline gives CDR1 ENHRY, CDR2 SYGVKD. CDR3 length: 14 residues.

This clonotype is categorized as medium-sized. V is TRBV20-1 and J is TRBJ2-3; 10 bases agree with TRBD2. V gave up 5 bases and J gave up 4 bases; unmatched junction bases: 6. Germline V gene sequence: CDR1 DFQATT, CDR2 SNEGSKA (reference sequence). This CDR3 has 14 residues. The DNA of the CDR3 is TGCAGTGCTCGATCTAGCGGGAGAGCAGATACGCAGTATTTT. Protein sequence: CSARSSGRADTQYF.

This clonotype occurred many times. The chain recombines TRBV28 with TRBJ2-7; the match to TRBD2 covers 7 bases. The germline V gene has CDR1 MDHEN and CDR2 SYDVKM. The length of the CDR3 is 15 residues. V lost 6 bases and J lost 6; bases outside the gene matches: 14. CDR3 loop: CASRTTGLRVSEQYF. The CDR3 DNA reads TGTGCCAGCAGAACCACGGGACTAAGAGTATCCGAGCAGTACTTC. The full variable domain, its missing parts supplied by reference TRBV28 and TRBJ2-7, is DVKVTQSSRYLVKRTGEKVFLECVQDMDHENMFWYRQDPGLGLRLIYFSYDVKMKEKGDIPEGYSVSREKKERFSLILESASTNQTSMYLCASRTTGLRVSEQYFGPGTRLTVT.

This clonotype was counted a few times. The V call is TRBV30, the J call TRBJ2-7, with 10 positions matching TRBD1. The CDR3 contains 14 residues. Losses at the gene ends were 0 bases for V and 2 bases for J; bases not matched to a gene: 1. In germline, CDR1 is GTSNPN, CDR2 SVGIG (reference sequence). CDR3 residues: CAWSVGTGAYEQYV. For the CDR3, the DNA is TGTGCCTGGAGTGTGGGGACAGGGGCCTACGAGCAGTACGTC.

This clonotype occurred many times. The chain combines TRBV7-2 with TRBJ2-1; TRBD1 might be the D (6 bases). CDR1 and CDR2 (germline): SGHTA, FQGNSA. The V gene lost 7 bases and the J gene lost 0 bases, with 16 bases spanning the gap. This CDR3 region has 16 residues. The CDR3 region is CASNGGERGSYNEQFF. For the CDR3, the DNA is TGTGCCAGCAATGGGGGCGAGCGTGGCTCCTACAATGAGCAGTTCTTC.

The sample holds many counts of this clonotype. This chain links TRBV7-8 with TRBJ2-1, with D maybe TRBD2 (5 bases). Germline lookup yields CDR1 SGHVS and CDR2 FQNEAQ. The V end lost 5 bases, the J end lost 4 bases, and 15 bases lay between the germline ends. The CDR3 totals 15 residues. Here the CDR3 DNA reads TGTGCCAGCAGCCCAGACGGACTGAGTTACAATGAGCAGTTCTTC. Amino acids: CASSPDGLSYNEQFF.

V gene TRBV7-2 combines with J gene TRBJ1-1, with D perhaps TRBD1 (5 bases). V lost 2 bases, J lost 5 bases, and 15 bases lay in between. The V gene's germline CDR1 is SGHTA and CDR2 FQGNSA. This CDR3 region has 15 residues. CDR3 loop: CASSLKRQLLTEAFF. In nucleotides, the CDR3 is TGTGCCAGCAGCTTAAAGAGACAGCTCTTGACTGAAGCTTTCTTT.

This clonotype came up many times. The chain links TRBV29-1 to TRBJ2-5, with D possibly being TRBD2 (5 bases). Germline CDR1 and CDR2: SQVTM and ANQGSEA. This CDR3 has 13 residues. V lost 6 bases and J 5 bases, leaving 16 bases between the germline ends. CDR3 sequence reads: CSVVGGVGETQYF. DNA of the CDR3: TGCAGCGTCGTCGGAGGTGTCGGCGAGACCCAGTACTTC.

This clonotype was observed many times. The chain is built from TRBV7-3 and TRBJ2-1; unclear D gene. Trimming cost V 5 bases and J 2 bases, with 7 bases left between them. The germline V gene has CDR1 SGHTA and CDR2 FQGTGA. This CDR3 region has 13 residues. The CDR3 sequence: CASSSRAYNEQFF. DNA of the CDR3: TGTGCCAGCAGCAGCCGGGCCTACAATGAGCAGTTCTTC. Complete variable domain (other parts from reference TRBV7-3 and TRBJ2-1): GAGVSQTPSNKVTEKGKYVELRCDPISGHTALYWYRQSLGQGPEFLIYFQGTGAADDSGLPNDRFFAVRPEGSVSTLKIQRTERGDSAVYLCASSSRAYNEQFFGPGTRLTVL.

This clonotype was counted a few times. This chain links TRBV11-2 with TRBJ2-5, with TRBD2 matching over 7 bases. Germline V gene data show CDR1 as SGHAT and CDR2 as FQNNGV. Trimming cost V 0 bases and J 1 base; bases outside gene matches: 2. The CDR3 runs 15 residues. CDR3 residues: CASSLDGTTQETQYF. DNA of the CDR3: TGTGCCAGCAGCTTAGACGGGACTACCCAAGAGACCCAGTACTTC. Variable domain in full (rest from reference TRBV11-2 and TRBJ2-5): EAGVAQSPRYKIIEKRQSVAFWCNPISGHATLYWYQQILGQGPKLLIQFQNNGVVDDSQLPKDRFSAERLKGVDSTLKIQPAKLEDSAVYLCASSLDGTTQETQYFGPGTRLLVL.

CDR3 sequence (DNA): TGTGCCAGCAGTTACTCCCCCGCCAGCAATCAGCCCCAGCATTTT. Protein product: CASSYSPASNQPQHF. V and J are TRBV6-2 or TRBV6-3 and TRBJ1-5, with D hard to call. Germline V gene sequence: CDR1 MNHEY, CDR2 SVGEGT. Deletions cut 0 bases from V and 1 base from J, with 7 bases between. The CDR3 loop spans 15 amino acids.

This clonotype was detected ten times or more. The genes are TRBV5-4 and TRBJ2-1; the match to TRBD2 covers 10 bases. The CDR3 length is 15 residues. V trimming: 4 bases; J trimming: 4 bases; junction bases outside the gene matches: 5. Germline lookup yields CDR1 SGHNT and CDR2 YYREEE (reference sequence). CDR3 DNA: TGTGCCAGCAGCCGAGCGGGAGGGCGTTACAATGAGCAGTTCTTC. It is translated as CASSRAGGRYNEQFF.

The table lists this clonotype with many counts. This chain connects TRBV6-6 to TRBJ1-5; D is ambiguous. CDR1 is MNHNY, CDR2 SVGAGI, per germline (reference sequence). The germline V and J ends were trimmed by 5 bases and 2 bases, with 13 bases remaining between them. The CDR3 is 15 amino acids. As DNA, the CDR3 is TGTGCCAGCAGTGGAGAGGGCAACCGCAATCAGCCCCAGCATTTT. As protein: CASSGEGNRNQPQHF.

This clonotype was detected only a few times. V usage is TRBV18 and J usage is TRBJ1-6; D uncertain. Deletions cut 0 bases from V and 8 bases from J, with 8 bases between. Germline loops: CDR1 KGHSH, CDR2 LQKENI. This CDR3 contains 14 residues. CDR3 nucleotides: TGTGCCAGCTCACCACCGGCAGGCTATTCACCCCTCCACTTT. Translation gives CASSPPAGYSPLHF.

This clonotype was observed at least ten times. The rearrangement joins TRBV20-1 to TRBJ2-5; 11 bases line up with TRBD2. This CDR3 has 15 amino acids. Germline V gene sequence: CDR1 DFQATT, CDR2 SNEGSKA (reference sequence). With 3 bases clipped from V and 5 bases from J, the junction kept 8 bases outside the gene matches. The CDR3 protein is CSARSLLAGDETQYF. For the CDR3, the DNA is TGCAGTGCTAGGTCCCTACTAGCGGGAGACGAGACCCAGTACTTC.

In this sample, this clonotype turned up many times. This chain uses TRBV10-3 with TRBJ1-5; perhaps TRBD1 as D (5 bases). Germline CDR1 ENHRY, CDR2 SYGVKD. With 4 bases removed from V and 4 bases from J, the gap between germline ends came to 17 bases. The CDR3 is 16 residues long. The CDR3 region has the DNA TGTGCCATCAGTGGGGGAACAGGTTCTAGGAATCAGCCCCAGCATTTT. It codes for CAISGGTGSRNQPQHF.